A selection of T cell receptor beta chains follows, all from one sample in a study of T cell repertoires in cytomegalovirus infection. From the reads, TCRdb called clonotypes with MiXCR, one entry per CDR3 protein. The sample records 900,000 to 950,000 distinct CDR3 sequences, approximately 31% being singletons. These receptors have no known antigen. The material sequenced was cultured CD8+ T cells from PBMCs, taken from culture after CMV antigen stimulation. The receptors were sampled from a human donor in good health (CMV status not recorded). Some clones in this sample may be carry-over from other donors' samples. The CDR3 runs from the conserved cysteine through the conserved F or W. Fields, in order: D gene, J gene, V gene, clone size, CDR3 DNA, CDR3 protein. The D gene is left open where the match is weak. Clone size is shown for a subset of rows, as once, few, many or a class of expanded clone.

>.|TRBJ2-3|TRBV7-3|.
TGTGCCAGCAGCCAGATTGGGGGGACAGATACGCAGTATTTT
CASSQIGGTDTQYF
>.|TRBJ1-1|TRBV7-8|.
TGTGCCAGCAGCGGCGGAGGGGTGGCCACTGAAGCTTTCTTT
CASSGGGVATEAFF
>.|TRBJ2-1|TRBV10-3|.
TGTGCCATCAGTGAGTCCCCGGGGGAGGATGAGCAGTTCTTC
CAISESPGEDEQFF
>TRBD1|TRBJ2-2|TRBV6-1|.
TGTGCCAGCAGTTACATCACAGGGGTCACCGGGGAGCTGTTTTTT
CASSYITGVTGELFF
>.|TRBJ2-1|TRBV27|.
TGTGCCAGCAGTTTAAGTCCGAGGAGGGAGCAGTTCTTC
CASSLSPRREQFF
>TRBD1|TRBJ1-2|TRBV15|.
TGTGCCACCAGCAGAGATTGGGACAGGGGATATGGCTACACCTTC
CATSRDWDRGYGYTF
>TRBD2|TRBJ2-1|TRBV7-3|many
TGTGCCAGCAGCTTGAGCGGGGGGGGTATATCCTACAATGAGCAGTTCTTC
CASSLSGGGISYNEQFF
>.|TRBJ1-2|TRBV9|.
TGTGCCAGCAGCGCATCGGACAGCCCTGAGGGTGGCTACACCTTC
CASSASDSPEGGYTF
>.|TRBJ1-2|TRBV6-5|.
TGTGCCAGCGGGAGGTTAAGTCCGGGCCCCGATAACTATGGCTACACCTTC
CASGRLSPGPDNYGYTF
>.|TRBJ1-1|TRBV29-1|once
TGCAGCGTTGAAGAAGGGGCAGGGTCTTGGACTAAAGCTTTCTTT
CSVEEGAGSWTKAFF
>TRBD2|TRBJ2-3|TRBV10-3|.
TGTGCCATCAGTGAACCTAGCGGGGGCCGCCGGTACACAGATACGCAGTATTTT
CAISEPSGGRRYTDTQYF
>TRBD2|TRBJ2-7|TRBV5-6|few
TGTGCCAGCACCGTACCAGGACTAGCGGGCTACGAGCAGTACTTC
CASTVPGLAGYEQYF
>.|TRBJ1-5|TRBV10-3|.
TGTGCCATAACTCCCGGCAGCAATCAGCCCCAGCATTTT
CAITPGSNQPQHF
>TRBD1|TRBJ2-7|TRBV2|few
TGTGCCTGTGGACAGGGGTACGAGCAGTACTTC
CACGQGYEQYF
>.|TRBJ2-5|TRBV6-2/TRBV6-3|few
TGTGCCACACAAACAGGGATCGGAGAGACCCAGTACTTC
CATQTGIGETQYF
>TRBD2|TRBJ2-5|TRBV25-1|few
TGTGCCAGCAGTGAATCTGCTAGCGGGGGGGTCCAAGAGACCCAGTACTTC
CASSESASGGVQETQYF
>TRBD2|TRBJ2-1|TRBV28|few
TGTGCCAGCAGTTTAGGATACCGGGACTCGGGGGGGAGAGATGAGCAGTTCTTC
CASSLGYRDSGGRDEQFF
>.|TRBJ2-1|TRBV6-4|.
TGTGCCAGCAGTATTACAGGGTCGTACAATGAGCAGTTCTTC
CASSITGSYNEQFF
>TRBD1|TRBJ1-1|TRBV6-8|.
TGTGCCACGGGAGCCCGGGACAGGGTTACTGAAGCTTTCTTT
CATGARDRVTEAFF
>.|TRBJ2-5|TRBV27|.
TGTGCCAGCAGTTTACGTCGCCCCCCGGAGACCCAGTACTTC
CASSLRRPPETQYF
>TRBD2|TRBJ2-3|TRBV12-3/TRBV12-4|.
TGTGCCAGCAGTTTTAGTAGCGGGGGGGGTACGCAGTATTTT
CASSFSSGGGTQYF
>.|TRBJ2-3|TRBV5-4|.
TGTGCCAGCAGCTCCACCCAGGGCCCTAGAACAGATACGCAGTATTTT
CASSSTQGPRTDTQYF
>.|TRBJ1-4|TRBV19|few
TGTGCCAGTAGTCGGGTGTGGATGGAGGATAATGAAAAACTGTTTTTT
CASSRVWMEDNEKLFF
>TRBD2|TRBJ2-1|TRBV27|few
TGTGCCAGCAGCCCACTAGCGGGGGAGGATGAGCAGTTCTTC
CASSPLAGEDEQFF
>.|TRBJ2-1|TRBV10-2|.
TGCGCCAGCAGTGCGGGGATTGCAGATGAGCAGTTCTTC
CASSAGIADEQFF
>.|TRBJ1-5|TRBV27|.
TGTGCCAGCAGTTCAGCCGGACAGTATAGCAATCAGCCCCAGCATTTT
CASSSAGQYSNQPQHF
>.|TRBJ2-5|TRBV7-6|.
TGTGCCAGCAGCCCGAGAGGGCGGCAAGAGACCCAGTACTTC
CASSPRGRQETQYF
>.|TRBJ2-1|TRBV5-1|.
TGCGCCAGCAGCTCCGTAGTGGGTGTGAGCTTCTACAATGAGCAGTTCTTC
CASSSVVGVSFYNEQFF
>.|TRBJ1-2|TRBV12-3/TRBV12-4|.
TGTGCCAGCAGTTTAGCCCGGGACGGTATCACCTTC
CASSLARDGITF